The entry below gives a single T cell receptor (beta chain) sequence along with its context. Its antigen remains unidentified. This record belongs to a study of OX40 agonist ivuxolimab in advanced cancers. Overall study results and limits: Nonresponders, in some cases, also had low normalized T-cell clonal expansion. The study observed clonal expansion of CD4+ and CD8+ blood T cells by week 6 at 0.1 to 3.0 mg/kg.

J gave up 2 bases and V 4 bases, and 9 bases lay outside the gene matches. The CDR3 extends over 16 amino acids. Germline-derived CDR1 and CDR2 are SGHNT and YYREEE (reference sequence). The method was immunoSEQ multiplex PCR; TCRdb's version includes in-frame clones alone and lacks a portion of them. The sample records 96,000 or so clones, around 80% being singletons. With autoimmune disease history or systemic immunosuppression, patients were excluded. Blood was sampled at baseline, cycle 4 day 1, and cycle 7 day 1. V and J are TRBV5-4 and TRBJ2-7; TRBD1 matches at 10 bases. This clonotype was sampled from an adult with an advanced solid tumor such as melanoma, head and neck, liver or kidney cancer. The source was CD4+ or CD8+ T cells sorted from blood, collected in a trial of the OX40 agonist ivuxolimab. CDR3 residues: CASSTGRDRGAYEQYF. The CDR3 bases are TGTGCCAGCAGCACGGGCCGGGACAGGGGTGCCTACGAGCAGTACTTC.